This is a list of T cell receptor beta chains from one sample in a study of blood T cell repertoires in COVID-19. Using immunoSEQ multiplex PCR, the repertoire was profiled, and TCRdb retains in-frame clones only, with some absent. The sample includes 63,000 or so clones, about 81% of them seen just once. Sequenced: peripheral blood. All receptors derive from a human donor in a cohort sampled during active COVID-19. The CDR3 runs from the conserved cysteine through the conserved F or W. Each record gives: J gene, D gene, clone size, V gene, CDR3 protein, CDR3 DNA. The D gene is left open where the match is weak. Expanded clones are given a class, and other clones once, few, many or no size at all.

j_call: TRBJ1-2
d_call: -
clone_size: -
v_call: TRBV30
cdr3_aa: CAWSVYRVNYGYTF
cdr3_nt: TGTGCCTGGAGTGTCTACAGAGTTAACTATGGCTACACCTTC

j_call: TRBJ2-1
d_call: TRBD1
clone_size: few
v_call: TRBV11-2
cdr3_aa: CASSPTGTGDYNEQFF
cdr3_nt: TGTGCCAGCAGCCCTACTGGGACAGGGGATTACAATGAGCAGTTCTTC

j_call: TRBJ2-1
d_call: TRBD2
clone_size: -
v_call: TRBV27
cdr3_aa: CASSPPSGSLGNEQFF
cdr3_nt: TGTGCCAGCAGTCCCCCTAGCGGGAGTTTAGGCAATGAGCAGTTCTTC

j_call: TRBJ2-1
d_call: TRBD2
clone_size: once
v_call: TRBV4-3
cdr3_aa: CASSPSGASGAPGEQFF
cdr3_nt: TGCGCCAGCAGCCCTTCAGGGGCTAGCGGGGCGCCGGGTGAGCAGTTCTTC

j_call: TRBJ1-1
d_call: TRBD1
clone_size: medium-sized
v_call: TRBV3-1/TRBV3-2
cdr3_aa: CASSHSTGDPKAFF
cdr3_nt: TGTGCCAGCAGCCATTCCACAGGGGACCCAAAAGCTTTCTTT

j_call: TRBJ1-2
d_call: -
clone_size: few
v_call: TRBV5-6
cdr3_aa: CASSFHDGYTF
cdr3_nt: TGTGCCAGCAGCTTCCATGATGGCTACACCTTC

j_call: TRBJ1-3
d_call: -
clone_size: -
v_call: TRBV7-2
cdr3_aa: CASSLTGNTIYF
cdr3_nt: TGTGCCAGCAGCTTAACAGGAAACACCATATATTTT

j_call: TRBJ1-1
d_call: -
clone_size: -
v_call: TRBV19
cdr3_aa: CASSIGGNTEAFF
cdr3_nt: TGTGCCAGTAGTATAGGCGGGAACACTGAAGCTTTCTTT

j_call: TRBJ2-7
d_call: TRBD1
clone_size: once
v_call: TRBV7-2
cdr3_aa: CASSPGQGPLEQYF
cdr3_nt: TGTGCCAGCAGCCCCGGACAGGGGCCTCTCGAGCAGTACTTC

j_call: TRBJ1-3
d_call: -
clone_size: -
v_call: TRBV19
cdr3_aa: CASSIGAGGASGNTIYF
cdr3_nt: TGTGCCAGTAGTATAGGGGCCGGAGGGGCCTCTGGAAACACCATATATTTT

j_call: TRBJ2-7
d_call: TRBD1
clone_size: -
v_call: TRBV18
cdr3_aa: CASSPTGTYEQYF
cdr3_nt: TGTGCCAGCTCACCGACAGGGACCTACGAGCAGTACTTC

j_call: TRBJ1-2
d_call: TRBD1
clone_size: -
v_call: TRBV7-9
cdr3_aa: CASSRRDRTSYGYTF
cdr3_nt: TGTGCCAGCAGCCGCCGGGACAGAACCTCCTATGGCTACACCTTC

j_call: TRBJ1-4
d_call: TRBD1
clone_size: few
v_call: TRBV6-5
cdr3_aa: CASSTGQGAEKLFF
cdr3_nt: TGTGCCAGCAGTACGGGACAGGGGGCGGAAAAACTGTTTTTT

j_call: TRBJ1-1
d_call: -
clone_size: few
v_call: TRBV30
cdr3_aa: CACRSRQGSTEAFF
cdr3_nt: TGTGCCTGCCGCAGTAGGCAGGGAAGCACTGAAGCTTTCTTT

j_call: TRBJ2-5
d_call: TRBD2
clone_size: -
v_call: TRBV9
cdr3_aa: CASSVGRSGTNQALRETQYF
cdr3_nt: TGTGCCAGCAGCGTAGGGAGGTCGGGGACTAACCAAGCCCTTCGGGAGACCCAGTACTTC

j_call: TRBJ2-7
d_call: -
clone_size: -
v_call: TRBV4-3
cdr3_aa: CASSQEFYSSYEQYF
cdr3_nt: TGCGCCAGCAGCCAAGAATTTTACTCGTCCTACGAGCAGTACTTC

j_call: TRBJ2-7
d_call: TRBD1
clone_size: -
v_call: TRBV4-1
cdr3_aa: CASSQEGQGGRYEQYF
cdr3_nt: TGCGCCAGCAGCCAAGAGGGACAGGGCGGTCGGTACGAGCAGTACTTC

j_call: TRBJ1-5
d_call: -
clone_size: -
v_call: TRBV21-1
cdr3_aa: CASSKSRGSNQPQHF
cdr3_nt: TGTGCCAGCAGCAAATCACGGGGATCTAATCAGCCCCAGCATTTT

j_call: TRBJ1-4
d_call: -
clone_size: -
v_call: TRBV2
cdr3_aa: CASVDNSNEKLFF
cdr3_nt: TGTGCCAGCGTCGACAACTCTAATGAAAAACTGTTTTTT

j_call: TRBJ2-1
d_call: TRBD2
clone_size: -
v_call: TRBV28
cdr3_aa: CASSSGTRVNEQFF
cdr3_nt: TGTGCCAGCAGCTCCGGGACTAGGGTCAATGAGCAGTTCTTC

j_call: TRBJ1-1
d_call: TRBD1
clone_size: -
v_call: TRBV11-2
cdr3_aa: CASSPKGAMNTEAFF
cdr3_nt: TGTGCCAGCAGCCCCAAGGGGGCGATGAACACTGAAGCTTTCTTT

j_call: TRBJ2-7
d_call: -
clone_size: -
v_call: TRBV2
cdr3_aa: CASSERDGVYEQYF
cdr3_nt: TGTGCCAGCAGTGAGCGGGACGGGGTCTACGAGCAGTACTTC

j_call: TRBJ2-1
d_call: TRBD1
clone_size: -
v_call: TRBV19
cdr3_aa: CASSGGTGAIHEQFF
cdr3_nt: TGTGCCAGTAGTGGGGGGACAGGGGCAATACATGAGCAGTTCTTC

j_call: TRBJ2-7
d_call: -
clone_size: -
v_call: TRBV5-6
cdr3_aa: CASSKDRYYEQYF
cdr3_nt: TGTGCCAGCAGTAAAGACAGGTATTACGAGCAGTACTTC

j_call: TRBJ2-5
d_call: TRBD1
clone_size: -
v_call: TRBV18
cdr3_aa: CASSPTGGPRQETQYF
cdr3_nt: TGTGCCAGCTCCCCCACAGGGGGCCCCCGTCAAGAGACCCAGTACTTC

j_call: TRBJ2-1
d_call: -
clone_size: -
v_call: TRBV2
cdr3_aa: CASSDDSIHEQFF
cdr3_nt: TGTGCCAGCAGTGACGACAGTATACATGAGCAGTTCTTC

j_call: TRBJ2-3
d_call: -
clone_size: -
v_call: TRBV7-2
cdr3_aa: CASSLTADTQYF
cdr3_nt: TGTGCCAGCAGCCTCACAGCAGATACGCAGTATTTT

j_call: TRBJ1-3
d_call: -
clone_size: -
v_call: TRBV21-1
cdr3_aa: CASSKARDRAYTIYF
cdr3_nt: TGTGCCAGCAGCAAAGCTCGGGACAGGGCCTACACCATATATTTT

j_call: TRBJ2-6
d_call: -
clone_size: -
v_call: TRBV29-1
cdr3_aa: CSVQEGSGANVLTF
cdr3_nt: TGCAGCGTCCAAGAGGGCTCTGGGGCCAACGTCCTGACTTTC

j_call: TRBJ2-7
d_call: TRBD1
clone_size: -
v_call: TRBV28
cdr3_aa: CASSKLGGRSYEQYF
cdr3_nt: TGTGCCAGCAGTAAACTAGGGGGCAGGTCCTACGAGCAGTACTTC

j_call: TRBJ1-2
d_call: TRBD1
clone_size: -
v_call: TRBV6-5
cdr3_aa: CATFDREALNYGYTF
cdr3_nt: TGTGCCACTTTTGACAGGGAGGCTCTAAACTATGGCTACACCTTC

j_call: TRBJ1-2
d_call: -
clone_size: -
v_call: TRBV5-4
cdr3_aa: CASSFGTTDPRGYTF
cdr3_nt: TGTGCCAGCAGCTTTGGGACAACCGACCCTCGGGGCTACACCTTC

j_call: TRBJ2-1
d_call: -
clone_size: -
v_call: TRBV18
cdr3_aa: CASSLDSYNEQFF
cdr3_nt: TGTGCCAGCTCTCTCGACAGTTACAATGAGCAGTTCTTC

j_call: TRBJ1-6
d_call: -
clone_size: -
v_call: TRBV28
cdr3_aa: CASSLVESPLHF
cdr3_nt: TGTGCCAGCAGTTTAGTAGAATCACCCCTCCACTTT

j_call: TRBJ2-1
d_call: TRBD2
clone_size: few
v_call: TRBV18
cdr3_aa: CASSPTSGRANEQFF
cdr3_nt: TGTGCCAGCTCACCAACTAGCGGGAGGGCCAATGAGCAGTTCTTC

j_call: TRBJ2-1
d_call: -
clone_size: -
v_call: TRBV3-1/TRBV3-2
cdr3_aa: CASSQAGNEQFF
cdr3_nt: TGTGCCAGCAGCCAAGCAGGGAATGAGCAGTTCTTC

j_call: TRBJ1-1
d_call: -
clone_size: -
v_call: TRBV5-1
cdr3_aa: CASSQARTSRSLAFF
cdr3_nt: TGCGCCAGCAGTCAAGCTCGGACATCCAGGTCTCTAGCTTTCTTT

j_call: TRBJ2-5
d_call: -
clone_size: -
v_call: TRBV5-4
cdr3_aa: CASSLPRTKETQYF
cdr3_nt: TGTGCCAGCAGTCTGCCCAGGACTAAAGAGACCCAGTACTTC

j_call: TRBJ2-5
d_call: TRBD1
clone_size: -
v_call: TRBV5-1
cdr3_aa: CASSPTGQGETQYF
cdr3_nt: TGCGCCAGCAGCCCGACTGGACAGGGGGAGACCCAGTACTTC

j_call: TRBJ2-2
d_call: TRBD1
clone_size: few
v_call: TRBV24-1
cdr3_aa: CATKGQGAVGELFF
cdr3_nt: TGTGCCACCAAAGGACAGGGGGCGGTCGGGGAGCTGTTTTTT

j_call: TRBJ2-3
d_call: TRBD2
clone_size: -
v_call: TRBV7-9
cdr3_aa: CASTNIRAPAGADTQYF
cdr3_nt: TGTGCCAGCACCAACATTCGGGCCCCAGCGGGAGCAGATACGCAGTATTTT

j_call: TRBJ1-1
d_call: -
clone_size: -
v_call: TRBV6-6
cdr3_aa: CASSYGGALIEAFF
cdr3_nt: TGTGCCAGCAGTTACGGGGGGGCACTGATTGAAGCTTTCTTT

j_call: TRBJ2-7
d_call: TRBD2
clone_size: few
v_call: TRBV29-1
cdr3_aa: CSVEDREREGYEQYF
cdr3_nt: TGCAGCGTTGAAGATCGGGAGCGGGAGGGTTACGAGCAGTACTTC

j_call: TRBJ2-1
d_call: TRBD1
clone_size: -
v_call: TRBV28
cdr3_aa: CASSPFPRDRVNNEQFF
cdr3_nt: TGTGCCAGCAGTCCCTTCCCGCGGGACAGGGTCAACAATGAGCAGTTCTTC

j_call: TRBJ1-2
d_call: TRBD1
clone_size: -
v_call: TRBV6-5
cdr3_aa: CASRSGTGESEGYTF
cdr3_nt: TGTGCCAGCAGATCCGGGACAGGGGAATCGGAGGGCTACACCTTC

j_call: TRBJ2-3
d_call: -
clone_size: -
v_call: TRBV11-2
cdr3_aa: CASSLGSRAASTDTQYF
cdr3_nt: TGTGCCAGCAGCTTGGGGAGTAGGGCAGCTAGCACAGATACGCAGTATTTT

j_call: TRBJ2-1
d_call: TRBD2
clone_size: -
v_call: TRBV28
cdr3_aa: CASSAPFGLAGDEQFF
cdr3_nt: TGTGCCAGCAGTGCCCCCTTTGGACTAGCGGGAGACGAGCAGTTCTTC